This T cell receptor (beta chain) emerged from a study of blood T cells in healthy people across ages (dated by TCRdb to between 2014 and 2016). In terms of the full investigation: In model experiments, template switching captured about one uniquely barcoded TCR beta cDNA molecule for every two T cells. Age-related changes in TCR beta repertoire diversity were measured in the study by deep sequencing normalized with unique cDNA molecular identifiers. Donors were grouped into four age groups: young (average 16 years), middle-aged (39), aged (about 59) and long-lived (over 80). To avoid experimental bias, donors of different ages were spread randomly across the sequencing lanes. Using the same blood draw, the study looked at two additional independent replicas of 1 million unique cDNA reads for two donors, one aged 18 to 30 and the other aged 80 or older.

Measured from the cysteine to the phenylalanine, the CDR3 is 16 residues long. Only CDR3 DNA remains: 48 bases, in frame from the first base. Trimming costs V 5 bases and J 0 bases, and their ends lie 14 bases apart. Looking up the germline V gene yields CDR1 MDHEN and CDR2 SYDVKM. Library prep was done by 5' RACE. For sequencing, an Illumina HiSeq 2500 was employed. A second PCR of roughly 7 to 12 cycles was run with a J-beta primer mix and a sample-barcoded 5' primer. A template-switch 5' adaptor carrying 12 random nucleotides introduced a unique molecular identifier onto each TCR beta cDNA molecule. Each sample yielded at least 2.5 million CDR3-containing paired-end reads. First-strand cDNA was synthesized from all RNA with the Mint cDNA synthesis kit, primed by a TRBC-specific oligonucleotide. Following uracil-DNA glycosylase treatment, a first 18-cycle PCR with universal primers M1SS and BC2_uni_R was performed on all cDNA. On the study's bioinformatics: Normalization of each sample was performed by random selection of 1 million high-quality reads, each carrying a distinct molecular identifier. Instead of being binned into consensus sequences, reads with shared molecular identifiers were discarded. MiTCR, set to a Q25 quality threshold and the strictest error-elimination algorithm, was used for CDR3 identification, clonotype clustering and error correction. A nonparametric unseen species model with Euler transformation was used to estimate lower-bound total TCR beta diversity. TCRdb handled the public reads itself, with Q25 trimming in fastp and clone calling in MiXCR, and kept productive beta chains. For every CDR3 protein sequence, its rows merge into one entry that carries the most common genes and DNA. The V and J calls here are based on TCRdb, not the publication. The sample profile shows hundreds of thousands of distinct CDR3 sequences; approximately 35% of them were found once. Clones ranked in the top ten supply about an eighth of the sample.

Donors were 30 to 45 systemically healthy Caucasian individuals from Russia aged roughly 6 to 90 years. Around 10 milliliters of peripheral blood were drawn from each donor into EDTA-treated Vacutainer tubes. Ficoll-Paque density-gradient centrifugation was used to isolate PBMCs, with at least 6 million per sample. Total RNA, at least 5.5 micrograms per sample, was extracted from PBMCs with Trizol reagent. For every donor, flow cytometry on a PBMC aliquot measured the percentage of naive CD45RAhigh/CD27high T cells. In regard to this clonotype: Its antigen is still unknown. Base qualities are not at hand, and no much larger clone is one base apart.

General study outcomes and caveats: Estimates of total diversity from one million sequenced T cells were regarded as lower bounds and underestimates. The long-lived group showed more naive CD4+ T cells, fewer expanded clones and increased TCR diversity than the aged group, suggesting age selection. Because donor CMV infection status was unknown, age-related changes in expanded clonotypes were potentially confounded. There was a strong correlation between observed TCR beta diversity and the percentage of naive T cells measured by flow cytometry. Because profiling used bulk unsorted PBMCs, naive and antigen-experienced compartments could not be compared conclusively. As age increased, observed TCR beta diversity per million T cells dropped in a roughly linear way, and a significant reduction was already evident by age about 40.

Input material: blood. Recombination linked TRBV28 to TRBJ2-1, with a weak D call of TRBD1 (5 bases match). The TCR was taken from a man aged 18-30 years in good health. The CDR3 protein is CASSQTKGISYNEQFF. The sequenced DNA: TGTGCCAGCAGTCAAACAAAGGGGATCTCCTACAATGAGCAGTTCTTC. Reference TRBV28 and TRBJ2-1 proteins supply the regions before and after the CDR3; the full variable domain is: DVKVTQSSRYLVKRTGEKVFLECVQDMDHENMFWYRQDPGLGLRLIYFSYDVKMKEKGDIPEGYSVSREKKERFSLILESASTNQTSMYLCASSQTKGISYNEQFFGPGTRLTVL.